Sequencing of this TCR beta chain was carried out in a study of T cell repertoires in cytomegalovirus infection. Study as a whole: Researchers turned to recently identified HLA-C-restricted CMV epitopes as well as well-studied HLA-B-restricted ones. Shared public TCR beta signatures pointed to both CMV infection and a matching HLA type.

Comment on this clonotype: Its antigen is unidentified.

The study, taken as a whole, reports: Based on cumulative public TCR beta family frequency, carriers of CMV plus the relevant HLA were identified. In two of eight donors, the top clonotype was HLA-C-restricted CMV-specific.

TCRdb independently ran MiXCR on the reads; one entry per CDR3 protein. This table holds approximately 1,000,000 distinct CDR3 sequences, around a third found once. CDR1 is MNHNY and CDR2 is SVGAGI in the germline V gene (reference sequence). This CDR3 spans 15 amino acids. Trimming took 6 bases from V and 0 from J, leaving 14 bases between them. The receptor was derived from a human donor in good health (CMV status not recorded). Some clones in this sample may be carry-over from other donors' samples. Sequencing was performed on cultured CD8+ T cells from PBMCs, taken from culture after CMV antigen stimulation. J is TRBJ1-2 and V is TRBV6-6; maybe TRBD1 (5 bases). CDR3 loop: CASRNLDTPNYGYTF. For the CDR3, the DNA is TGTGCCAGCAGGAACCTGGACACTCCTAACTATGGCTACACCTTC.